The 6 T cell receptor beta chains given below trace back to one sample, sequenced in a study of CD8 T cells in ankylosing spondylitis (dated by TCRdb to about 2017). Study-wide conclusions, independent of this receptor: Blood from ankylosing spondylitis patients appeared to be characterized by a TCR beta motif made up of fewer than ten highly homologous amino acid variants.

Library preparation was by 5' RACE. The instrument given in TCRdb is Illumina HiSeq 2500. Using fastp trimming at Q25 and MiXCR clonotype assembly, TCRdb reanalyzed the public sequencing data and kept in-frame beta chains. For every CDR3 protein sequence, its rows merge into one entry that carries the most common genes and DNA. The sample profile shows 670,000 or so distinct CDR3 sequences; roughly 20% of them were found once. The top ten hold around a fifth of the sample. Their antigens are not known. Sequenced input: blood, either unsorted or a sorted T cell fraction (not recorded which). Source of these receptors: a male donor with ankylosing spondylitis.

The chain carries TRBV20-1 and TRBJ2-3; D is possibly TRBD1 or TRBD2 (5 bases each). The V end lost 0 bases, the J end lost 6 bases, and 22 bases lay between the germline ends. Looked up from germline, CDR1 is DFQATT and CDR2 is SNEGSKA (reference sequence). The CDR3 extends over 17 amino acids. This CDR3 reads CSARDLVLGVTFDTQYF. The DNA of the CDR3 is TGCAGTGCTAGAGATTTGGTCTTGGGGGTCACGTTTGATACGCAGTATTTT.

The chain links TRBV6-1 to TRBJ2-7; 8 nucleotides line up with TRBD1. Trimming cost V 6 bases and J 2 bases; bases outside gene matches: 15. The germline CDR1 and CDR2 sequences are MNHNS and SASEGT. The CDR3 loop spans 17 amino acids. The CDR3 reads CASSHDRGLLRPYEQYF. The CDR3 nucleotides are TGTGCCAGCAGCCATGACAGGGGACTCCTCCGGCCCTACGAGCAGTACTTC.

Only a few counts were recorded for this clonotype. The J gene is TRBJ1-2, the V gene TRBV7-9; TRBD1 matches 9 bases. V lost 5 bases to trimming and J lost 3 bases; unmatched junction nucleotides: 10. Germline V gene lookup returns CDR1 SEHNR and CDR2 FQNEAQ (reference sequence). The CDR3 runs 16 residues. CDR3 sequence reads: CASSASTQGAHYGYTF. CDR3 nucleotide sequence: TGTGCCAGCAGCGCATCAACACAGGGGGCGCACTATGGCTACACCTTC.

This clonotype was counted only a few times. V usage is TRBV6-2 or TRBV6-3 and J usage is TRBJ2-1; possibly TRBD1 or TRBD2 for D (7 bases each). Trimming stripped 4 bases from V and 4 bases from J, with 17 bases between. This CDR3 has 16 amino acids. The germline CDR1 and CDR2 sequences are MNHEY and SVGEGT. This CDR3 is CASSSGGEEGYNEQFF. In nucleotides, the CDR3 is TGTGCCAGCAGTTCAGGGGGGGAGGAAGGATACAATGAGCAGTTCTTC.

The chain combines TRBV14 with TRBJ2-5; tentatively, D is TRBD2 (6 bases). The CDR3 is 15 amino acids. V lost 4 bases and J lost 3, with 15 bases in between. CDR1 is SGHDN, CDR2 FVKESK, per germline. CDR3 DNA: TGTGCCAGCAGCCGCCAGGGACTGACTAAAGAGACCCAGTACTTC. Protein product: CASSRQGLTKETQYF.

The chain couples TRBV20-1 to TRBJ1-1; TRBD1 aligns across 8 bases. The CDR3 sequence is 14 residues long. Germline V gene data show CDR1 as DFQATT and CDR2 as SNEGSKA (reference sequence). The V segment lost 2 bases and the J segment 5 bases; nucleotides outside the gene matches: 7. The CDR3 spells CSARLTGAGTEAFF. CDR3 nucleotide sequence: TGCAGTGCTAGATTGACAGGGGCGGGAACTGAAGCTTTCTTT.